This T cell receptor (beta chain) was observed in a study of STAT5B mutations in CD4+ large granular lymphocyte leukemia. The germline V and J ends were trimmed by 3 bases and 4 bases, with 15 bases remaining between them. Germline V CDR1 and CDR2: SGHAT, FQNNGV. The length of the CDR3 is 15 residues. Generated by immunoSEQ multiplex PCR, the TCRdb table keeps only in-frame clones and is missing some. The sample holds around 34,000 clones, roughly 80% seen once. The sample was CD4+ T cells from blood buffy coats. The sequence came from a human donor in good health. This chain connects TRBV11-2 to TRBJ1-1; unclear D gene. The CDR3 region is CASSFIEGGSTEAFF. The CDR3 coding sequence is TGTGCCAGCAGCTTTATCGAGGGCGGGAGCACTGAAGCTTTCTTT.